This TCR beta chain is drawn from a study of blood T cells in healthy people across ages. Study details: Capture via template switching afforded approximately one barcoded beta molecule per two T cells. Study outcomes and limitations: A strong correlation was seen between TCR beta diversity and naive T cell percentage.

The use of a sample-barcoded 5' primer and a J-beta primer mix characterized a second PCR of about 7 to 12 cycles. TCRdb independently ran MiXCR on the 5' RACE reads; one entry per CDR3 protein. The sample lists around 990,000 distinct CDR3 sequences; around 25% were seen once. For this clonotype: As yet, its antigen is unknown.

These data were likewise used in another study, on T cells of mothers and their children. That study adds: Study donors consisted of a few healthy Caucasian mothers and their six children. Reads recorded for TCR beta CDR3 numbered over 9 million per mother and about 3 million per child.

The sequencing sample was made of blood. The receptor was derived from a girl aged 2 to 9 in good health.

The CDR3 protein is CASSDGRRATSSYNEQFF. The CDR3 DNA is TGTGCCAGCAGCGACGGGCGGAGGGCCACGAGCTCCTACAATGAGCAGTTCTTC. This chain links TRBV13 with TRBJ2-1; maybe TRBD2 (6 bases). This CDR3 is built from 18 residues. V was cut by 5 bases and J by 0 bases, with 20 bases left in between. CDR1 and CDR2 from the germline V gene are PRHDT and FYEKMQ (reference sequence).